This TCR beta chain was recovered during a study of neurological immune-mediated disorders. This clonotype was recorded at least ten times. Its antigen is as yet unknown. Study-wide findings and caveats: Expanded clones shared no identical CDR3 amino acid sequences across subjects, which suggested private TCR-beta repertoires in all groups.

Documented time point: longitudinal time-point 1 (baseline). The unsorted libraries had their origin in 2 million PBMCs stored at -80 C. Trimming pared 9 bases from V and 5 bases from J, leaving 19 bases between. The CDR3 is 14 amino acids. Germline lookup yields CDR1 SGHKS and CDR2 YYEKEE (reference sequence). TCRdb reprocessed the 5' RACE reads with MiXCR, giving one entry per CDR3 protein. The sample lists around 71,000 distinct CDR3 sequences, roughly an eighth occurring once. Sequencing used PBMCs. The rearrangement uses TRBV5-5 and TRBJ2-3; a possible D gene is TRBD2 (5 bases). The sequence derives from a female donor with HTLV-1-associated myelopathy (HAM/TSP). DNA for the CDR3: TGTGCCACCCGTGGAGACCCCGCGGGAGATACGCAGTATTTT. Encoded protein: CATRGDPAGDTQYF.